Following are 5 T cell receptor beta chains from one sample sequenced in a study of blood T cell repertoires in COVID-19. Profiled with immunoSEQ multiplex PCR; TCRdb holds only in-frame clones, not every one. The sample includes roughly 150,000 clones, 90% of them seen just once. Sequencing was done on a sample of peripheral blood. Receptors originate from a man aged 55-75 years with active or convalescent COVID-19.

The V gene is TRBV10-2, the J gene TRBJ1-1; D call uncertain. Germline V gene lookup returns CDR1 WSHSY and CDR2 SAAADI. With 6 bases removed from V and 6 bases from J, the gap between germline ends came to 8 bases. This CDR3 region has 11 residues. Here the CDR3 reads CASRGGAEAFF. The DNA of the CDR3 is TGCGCCAGCAGGGGCGGGGCTGAAGCTTTCTTT.

V is TRBV6-4 and J is TRBJ2-2; TRBD2 matches 7 bases. This CDR3 comprises 15 residues. Per the germline V gene, CDR1 is MRHNA and CDR2 is SNTAGT. V shed 2 bases and J 5 bases; nucleotides not matched to a gene: 5. The CDR3, as DNA: TGTGCCAGCAGTGACGGAGCGGGACCTACCGGGGAGCTGTTTTTT. The encoded protein is CASSDGAGPTGELFF.

This chain links TRBV7-7 with TRBJ2-1; D unresolved. Trimming shortened V by 1 base and J by 0 bases, and 7 bases separated the two germline ends. CDR3 size: 15 residues. Germline V gene lookup returns CDR1 SSHAT and CDR2 FNYEAQ (reference sequence). CDR3 bases: TGTGCCAGCAGCTTAGGGCGGAACTCCTACAATGAGCAGTTCTTC. It codes for CASSLGRNSYNEQFF. Looking up the rest from reference TRBV7-7 and TRBJ2-1 gives the full variable domain: GAGVSQSPRYKVTKRGQDVTLRCDPISSHATLYWYQQALGQGPEFLTYFNYEAQPDKSGLPSDRFSAERPEGSISTLTIQRTEQRDSAMYRCASSLGRNSYNEQFFGPGTRLTVL.

The chain couples TRBV7-9 to TRBJ2-1; 10 positions match TRBD2. The V gene's germline CDR1 is SEHNR and CDR2 FQNEAQ (reference sequence). Unmatched junction bases numbered 13, after V lost 3 bases and J lost 8 bases. The CDR3 has 17 residues. The CDR3 spells CASSFGGSSGSIDEQFF. CDR3 nucleotides: TGTGCCAGCAGCTTTGGGGGATCTAGCGGGAGTATAGATGAGCAGTTCTTC.

This clone showed up just once. The chain carries TRBV5-1 and TRBJ2-3; maybe TRBD1 (6 bases). V was cut by 5 bases and J by 2 bases, with 15 bases left in between. The CDR3 is 15 amino acids. Germline lookup yields CDR1 SGHRS and CDR2 YFSETQ. CDR3 DNA: TGCGCCAGCAGGGTAGGACAGACTAACACAGATACGCAGTATTTT. Protein product: CASRVGQTNTDTQYF.